This note documents a single TCR beta chain sequence. CDR3 size: 16 residues. Germline V gene sequence: CDR1 SGHRS, CDR2 YFSETQ. The ends lost 0 bases at V and 2 bases at J; junction bases unmatched: 6. The PCR employed 60 Vbeta primers together with 13 Jbeta primers. Repertoires were generated with immunoSEQ multiplex PCR, while TCRdb's copy carries only in-frame clones and drops some. This sample's table has tens of thousands of clones. This sample was taken from a study of cytomegalovirus exposure and HLA in healthy donors. This clonotype was obtained from a man in his forties in good health and CMV-seronegative. The gene calls are TRBV5-1 and TRBJ2-3; 7 bases agree with TRBD1. Sequenced material: PBMCs. CDR3 nucleotides: TGCGCCAGCAGCTTGGATACAGGGGACATCACAGATACGCAGTATTTT. It translates to CASSLDTGDITDTQYF.